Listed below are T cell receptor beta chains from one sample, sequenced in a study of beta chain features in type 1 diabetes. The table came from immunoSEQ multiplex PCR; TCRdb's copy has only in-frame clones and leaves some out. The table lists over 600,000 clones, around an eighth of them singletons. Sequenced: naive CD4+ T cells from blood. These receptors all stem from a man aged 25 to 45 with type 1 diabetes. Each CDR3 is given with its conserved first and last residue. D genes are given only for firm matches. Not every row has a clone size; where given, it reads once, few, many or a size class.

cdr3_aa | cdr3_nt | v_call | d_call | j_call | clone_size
CASSSWTSQETQYF | TGCGCCAGCAGCTCCTGGACTAGTCAAGAGACCCAGTACTTC | TRBV5-1 | TRBD2 | TRBJ2-5 | .
CASSGHVGKTQYF | TGTGCCAGCAGTGGACACGTCGGGAAGACCCAGTACTTC | TRBV25-1 | . | TRBJ2-5 | few
CSVGSGDSGYTF | TGCAGCGTTGGATCAGGGGATTCTGGCTACACCTTC | TRBV29-1 | . | TRBJ1-2 | .
CASSPSEETQYF | TGTGCCAGCTCACCTTCCGAAGAGACCCAGTACTTC | TRBV18 | . | TRBJ2-5 | .
CASGSPGTGHYGYTF | TGTGCTAGTGGTTCCCCCGGGACAGGTCACTATGGCTACACCTTC | TRBV12-5 | TRBD1 | TRBJ1-2 | .
CASSQGLGETQYF | TGTGCCAGTAGTCAGGGGCTGGGAGAGACCCAGTACTTC | TRBV19 | . | TRBJ2-5 | .
CASSLMGLALGTQYF | TGTGCCAGCAGCTTAATGGGACTAGCATTGGGTACGCAGTATTTT | TRBV7-2 | TRBD2 | TRBJ2-3 | .
CAISKGTGFGNTIYF | TGTGCCATCAGTAAAGGGACGGGATTCGGAAACACCATATATTTT | TRBV10-3 | . | TRBJ1-3 | few
CASSATGENQPQHF | TGTGCCAGCAGCGCGACAGGGGAAAATCAGCCCCAGCATTTT | TRBV9 | TRBD1 | TRBJ1-5 | .
CASSSPDRAYEQYF | TGCGCCAGCAGTTCGCCCGACAGGGCCTATGAGCAGTACTTC | TRBV5-1 | TRBD1 | TRBJ2-5 | .
CASSLWSGPETQYF | TGTGCCAGCAGCTTATGGTCAGGGCCTGAGACCCAGTACTTC | TRBV7-2 | . | TRBJ2-5 | .
CASSLEGYEQYF | TGTGCCAGCAGCTTGGAAGGCTACGAGCAGTACTTC | TRBV5-6 | . | TRBJ2-7 | few
CAWSADRGNSPLHF | TGTGCCTGGAGTGCGGACAGGGGAAACTCACCCCTCCACTTT | TRBV30 | TRBD1 | TRBJ1-6 | .
CASSPGQGGGEFF | TGTGCCAGCAGTCCCGGACAGGGCGGGGGTGAGTTCTTC | TRBV28 | . | TRBJ2-1 | .
CASRTGLSNQPQHF | TGTGCCAGTCGGACGGGACTTAGCAATCAGCCCCAGCATTTT | TRBV19 | . | TRBJ1-5 | few
CASSPGGDSYNEQFF | TGTGCCAGCAGCCCCGGGGGAGACTCCTACAATGAGCAGTTCTTC | TRBV7-9 | . | TRBJ2-1 | .